The clone carrying this T cell receptor beta chain occurred a few times. Antigen specificity is unknown. V was trimmed by 4 bases and J by 2 bases, leaving 17 bases between them. This CDR3 spans 16 amino acids. Germline V gene data show CDR1 as MGHDK and CDR2 as SYGVNS. This sample is part of a study of identical twins. Findings and limits, study-wide: Among out-of-frame alpha sequences shared by twins, low generation probability occurred in excess.

The authors used template switching to add a universal primer site and gave cDNA unique molecular identifiers. TCRdb passed the 5' RACE reads through MiXCR, listing each CDR3 protein once. The sample shows some 500,000 distinct CDR3 sequences, 13% to 15% of them seen only once. These data are also associated with another study on yellow fever vaccine responses in identical twins.

This chain uses TRBV25-1 with TRBJ2-5; tentative D call: TRBD1 (7 bases). The TCR sequence derives from a woman under 30 in good health. Sequenced input: CD4+ T cells sorted from blood. The CDR3 spells CASSGEAQGKQETQYF. Written as DNA, the CDR3 is TGTGCCAGCAGTGGGGAGGCACAGGGGAAACAAGAGACCCAGTACTTC.